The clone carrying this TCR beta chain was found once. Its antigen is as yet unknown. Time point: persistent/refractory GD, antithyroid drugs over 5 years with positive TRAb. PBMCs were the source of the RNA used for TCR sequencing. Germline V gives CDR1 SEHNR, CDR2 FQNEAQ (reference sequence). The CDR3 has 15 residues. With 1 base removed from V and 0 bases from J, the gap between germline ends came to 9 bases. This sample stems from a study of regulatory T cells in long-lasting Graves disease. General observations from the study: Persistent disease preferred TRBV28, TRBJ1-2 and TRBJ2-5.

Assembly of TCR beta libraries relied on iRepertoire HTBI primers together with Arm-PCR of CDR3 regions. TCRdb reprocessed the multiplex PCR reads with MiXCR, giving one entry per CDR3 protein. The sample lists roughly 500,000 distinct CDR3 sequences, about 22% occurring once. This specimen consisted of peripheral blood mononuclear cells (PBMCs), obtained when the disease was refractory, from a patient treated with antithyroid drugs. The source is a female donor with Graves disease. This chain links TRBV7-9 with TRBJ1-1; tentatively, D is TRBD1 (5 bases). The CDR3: CASSLDQGLNTEAFF. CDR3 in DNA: TGTGCCAGCAGCTTAGATCAGGGCCTGAACACTGAAGCTTTCTTT.